The clone carrying this TCR beta chain was seen at least ten times. What it binds is unknown. This sample's TCRbeta library carried unique molecular identifier barcodes. TCRdb reanalysed the PCR reads using MiXCR and keeps one entry per CDR3 protein. The table shows approximately 250,000 distinct CDR3 sequences, with more than 20% occurring only once. This record belongs to a study of T-cell reconstitution after alpha-beta-depleted transplantation in children. Study-wide results and caveats: There were reportedly several hundred expanded graft clones from which alpha-beta T cells came about two months after transplant.

CDR1 is DFQATT, CDR2 SNEGSKA, per germline (reference sequence). Trimming took 1 base from V and 3 from J, leaving 16 bases between them. There are 15 residues in the CDR3. The V and J genes are TRBV20-1 and TRBJ2-7; D unresolved. The starting material was PBMCs, obtained before TCRalphabeta/CD19-depleted stem cell transplant. The receptor was derived from a girl aged 2-9 years with Fanconi anemia, due to receive a stem cell transplant. CDR3 DNA: TGCAGTGCTAGAGGTCAGATAAATACCGACTACGAGCAGTACTTC. Translating it yields CSARGQINTDYEQYF.